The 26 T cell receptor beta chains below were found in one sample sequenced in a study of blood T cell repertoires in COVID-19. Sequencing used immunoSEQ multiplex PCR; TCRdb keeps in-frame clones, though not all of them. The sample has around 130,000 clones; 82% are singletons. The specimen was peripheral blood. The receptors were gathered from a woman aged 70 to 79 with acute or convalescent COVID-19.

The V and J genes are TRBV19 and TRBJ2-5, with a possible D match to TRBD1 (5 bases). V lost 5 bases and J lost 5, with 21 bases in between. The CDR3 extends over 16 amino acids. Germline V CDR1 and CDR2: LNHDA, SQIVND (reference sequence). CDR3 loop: CASSPGQSKGWETQYF. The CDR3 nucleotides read TGTGCCAGTAGTCCCGGGCAGAGCAAGGGGTGGGAGACCCAGTACTTC.

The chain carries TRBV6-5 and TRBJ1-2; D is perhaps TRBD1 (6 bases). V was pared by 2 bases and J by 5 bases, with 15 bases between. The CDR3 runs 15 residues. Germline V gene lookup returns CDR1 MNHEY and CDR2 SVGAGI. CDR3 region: CASSYGGGLGYGYTF. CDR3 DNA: TGTGCCAGCAGTTACGGGGGGGGGCTAGGGTATGGCTACACCTTC.

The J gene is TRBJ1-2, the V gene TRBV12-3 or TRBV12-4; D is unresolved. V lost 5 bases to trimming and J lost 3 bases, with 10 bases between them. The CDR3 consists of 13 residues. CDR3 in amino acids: CASSVDRDYGYTF. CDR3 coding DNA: TGTGCCAGCAGTGTCGACCGGGACTATGGCTACACCTTC.

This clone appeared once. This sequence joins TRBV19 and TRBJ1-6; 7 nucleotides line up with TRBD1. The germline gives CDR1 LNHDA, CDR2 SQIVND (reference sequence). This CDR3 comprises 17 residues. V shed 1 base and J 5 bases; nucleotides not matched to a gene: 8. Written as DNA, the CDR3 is TGTGCCAGTAGTATAGTAGCCAGACAGGGCCATAATTCACCCCTCCACTTT. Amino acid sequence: CASSIVARQGHNSPLHF.

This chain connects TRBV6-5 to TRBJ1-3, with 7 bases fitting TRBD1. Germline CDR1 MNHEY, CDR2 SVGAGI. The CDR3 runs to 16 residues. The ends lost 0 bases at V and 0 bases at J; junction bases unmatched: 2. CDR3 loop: CASSYSPGGSGNTIYF. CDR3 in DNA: TGTGCCAGCAGTTACTCACCAGGGGGCTCTGGAAACACCATATATTTT.

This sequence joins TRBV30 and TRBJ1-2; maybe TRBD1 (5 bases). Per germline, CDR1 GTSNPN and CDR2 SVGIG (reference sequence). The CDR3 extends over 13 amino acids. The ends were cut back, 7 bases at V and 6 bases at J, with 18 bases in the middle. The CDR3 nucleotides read TGTGCCTACAACCCCTGGGGGGGAAATGGCTACACCTTC. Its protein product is CAYNPWGGNGYTF.

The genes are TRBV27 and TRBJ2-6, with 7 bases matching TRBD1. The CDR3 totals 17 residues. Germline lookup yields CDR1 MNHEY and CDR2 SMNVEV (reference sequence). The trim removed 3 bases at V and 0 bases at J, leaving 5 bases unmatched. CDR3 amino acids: CASSLGQPLSGANVLTF. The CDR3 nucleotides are TGTGCCAGCAGTTTGGGACAGCCCCTCTCTGGGGCCAACGTCCTGACTTTC.

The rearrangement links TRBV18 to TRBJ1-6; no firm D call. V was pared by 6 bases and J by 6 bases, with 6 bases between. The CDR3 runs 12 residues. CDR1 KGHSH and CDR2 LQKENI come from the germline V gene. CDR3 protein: CASSPGNSPLHF. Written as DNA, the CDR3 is TGTGCCAGCTCGCCCGGTAATTCACCCCTCCACTTT.

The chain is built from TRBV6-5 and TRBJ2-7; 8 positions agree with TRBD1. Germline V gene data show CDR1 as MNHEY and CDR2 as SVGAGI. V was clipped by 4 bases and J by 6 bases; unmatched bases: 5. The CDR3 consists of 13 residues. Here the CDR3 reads CASSFGQGGEQYV. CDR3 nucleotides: TGTGCCAGCAGTTTCGGACAGGGTGGCGAGCAGTACGTC.

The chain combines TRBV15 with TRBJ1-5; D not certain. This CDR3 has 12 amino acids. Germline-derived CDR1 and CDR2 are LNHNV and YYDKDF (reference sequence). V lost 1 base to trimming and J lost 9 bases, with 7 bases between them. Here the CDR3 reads CATSRAYTPQHF. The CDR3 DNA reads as TGTGCCACCAGCAGAGCCTATACGCCCCAGCATTTT.

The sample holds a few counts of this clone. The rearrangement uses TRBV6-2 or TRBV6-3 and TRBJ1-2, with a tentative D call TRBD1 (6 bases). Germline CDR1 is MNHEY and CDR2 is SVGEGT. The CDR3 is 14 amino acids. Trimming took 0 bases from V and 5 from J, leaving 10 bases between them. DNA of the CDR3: TGTGCCAGCAGTTACTCGACAGGACTTTATGGCTACACCTTC. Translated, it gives CASSYSTGLYGYTF.

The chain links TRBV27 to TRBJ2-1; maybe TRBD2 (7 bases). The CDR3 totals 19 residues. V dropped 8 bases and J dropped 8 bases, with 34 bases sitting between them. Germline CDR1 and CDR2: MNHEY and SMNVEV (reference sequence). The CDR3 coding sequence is TGTGCCAGCTTTTTATTCGCCCGGGACATTTGGGGGGGGGCCGATGAGCAGTTCTTC. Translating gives CASFLFARDIWGGADEQFF.

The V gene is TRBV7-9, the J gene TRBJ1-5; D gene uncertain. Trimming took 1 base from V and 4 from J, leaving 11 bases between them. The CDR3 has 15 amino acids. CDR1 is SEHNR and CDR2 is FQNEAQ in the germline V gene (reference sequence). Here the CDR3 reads CASSLGSSLNQPQHF. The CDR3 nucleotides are TGTGCCAGCAGCTTAGGGTCAAGCTTGAATCAGCCCCAGCATTTT. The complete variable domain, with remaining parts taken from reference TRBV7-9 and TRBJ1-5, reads DTGVSQNPRHKITKRGQNVTFRCDPISEHNRLYWYRQTLGQGPEFLTYFQNEAQLEKSRLLSDRFSAERPKGSFSTLEIQRTEQGDSAMYLCASSLGSSLNQPQHFGDGTRLSIL.

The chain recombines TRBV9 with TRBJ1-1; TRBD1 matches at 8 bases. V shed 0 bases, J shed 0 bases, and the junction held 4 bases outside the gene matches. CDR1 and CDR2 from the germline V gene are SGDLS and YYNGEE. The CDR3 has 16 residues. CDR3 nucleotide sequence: TGTGCCAGCAGCGTAGACACAGGGGGTGTGAACACTGAAGCTTTCTTT. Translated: CASSVDTGGVNTEAFF.

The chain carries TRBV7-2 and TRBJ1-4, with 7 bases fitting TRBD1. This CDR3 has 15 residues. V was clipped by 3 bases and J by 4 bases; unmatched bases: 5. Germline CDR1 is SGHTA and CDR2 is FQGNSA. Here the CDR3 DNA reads TGTGCCAGCAGCTTCTCCGGGACAGTTAATGAAAAACTGTTTTTT. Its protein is CASSFSGTVNEKLFF.

CDR3 bases: TGTGCCACCTCGATTAGACAGGGGAGGAACACCATATATTTT. Protein product: CATSIRQGRNTIYF. The rearrangement uses TRBV6-5 and TRBJ1-3; 8 bases fit TRBD1. The V gene end was trimmed by 10 bases and the J gene end by 7 bases; junction bases not matched to a gene: 12. Germline-derived CDR1 and CDR2 are MNHEY and SVGAGI. There are 14 residues in the CDR3.

DNA for the CDR3: TGTGCCAGCAGCCAAGTTGAGGGAGAGACCCAGTACTTC. Translating it yields CASSQVEGETQYF. The V call is TRBV3-1 (or the pseudogene TRBV3-2), the J call TRBJ2-5; TRBD2 might be the D (5 bases). There are 13 residues in the CDR3. Germline CDR1 is LGHDT and CDR2 is YNNKEL (reference sequence). Deletions cut 1 base from V and 4 bases from J, with 7 bases between.

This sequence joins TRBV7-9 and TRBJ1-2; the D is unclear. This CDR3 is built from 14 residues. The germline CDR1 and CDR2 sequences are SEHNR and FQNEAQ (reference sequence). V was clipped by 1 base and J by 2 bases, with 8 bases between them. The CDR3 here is CASSLEAPNYGYTF. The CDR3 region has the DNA TGTGCCAGCAGCTTAGAAGCACCAAACTATGGCTACACCTTC.

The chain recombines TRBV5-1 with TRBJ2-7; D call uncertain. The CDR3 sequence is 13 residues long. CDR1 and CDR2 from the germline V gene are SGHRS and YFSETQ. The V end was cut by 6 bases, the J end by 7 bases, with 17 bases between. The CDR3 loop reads CASTGRNPLEQYF. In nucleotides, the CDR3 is TGCGCCAGCACTGGCAGGAACCCTTTGGAGCAGTACTTC.

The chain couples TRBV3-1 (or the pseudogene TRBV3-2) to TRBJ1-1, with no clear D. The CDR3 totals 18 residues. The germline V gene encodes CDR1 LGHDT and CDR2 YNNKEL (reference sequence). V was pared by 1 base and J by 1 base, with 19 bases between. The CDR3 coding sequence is TGTGCCAGCAGCCAAGGATCCCATTTATCTGGGCAGAACACTGAAGCTTTCTTT. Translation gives CASSQGSHLSGQNTEAFF.

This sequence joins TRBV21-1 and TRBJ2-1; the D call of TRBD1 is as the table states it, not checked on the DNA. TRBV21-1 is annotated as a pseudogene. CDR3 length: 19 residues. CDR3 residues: CASSKEQGPVITSYNEQFF. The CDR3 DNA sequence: TGTGCCAGCAGCAAAGAGCAGGGTCCCGTCATAACCTCCTACAATGAGCAGTTCTTC.

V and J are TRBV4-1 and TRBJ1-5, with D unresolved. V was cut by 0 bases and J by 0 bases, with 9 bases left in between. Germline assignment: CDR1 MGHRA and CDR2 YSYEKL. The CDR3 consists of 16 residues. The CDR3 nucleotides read TGCGCCAGCAGCCAAGATGCGGGGTTTAGCAATCAGCCCCAGCATTTT. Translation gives CASSQDAGFSNQPQHF.

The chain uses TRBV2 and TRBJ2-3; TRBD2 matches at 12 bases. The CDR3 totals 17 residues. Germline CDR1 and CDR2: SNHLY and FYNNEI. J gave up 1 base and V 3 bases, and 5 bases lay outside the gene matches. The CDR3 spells CASSDGTSGWGTDTQYF. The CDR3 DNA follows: TGTGCCAGCAGTGACGGGACTAGCGGGTGGGGCACAGATACGCAGTATTTT.

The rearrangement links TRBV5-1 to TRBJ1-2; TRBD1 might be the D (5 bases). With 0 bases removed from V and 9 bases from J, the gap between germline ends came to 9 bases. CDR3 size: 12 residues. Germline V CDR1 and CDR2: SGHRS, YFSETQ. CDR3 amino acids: CASSLERGSYTF. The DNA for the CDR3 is TGCGCCAGCAGCTTGGAACGGGGGAGCTACACCTTC.

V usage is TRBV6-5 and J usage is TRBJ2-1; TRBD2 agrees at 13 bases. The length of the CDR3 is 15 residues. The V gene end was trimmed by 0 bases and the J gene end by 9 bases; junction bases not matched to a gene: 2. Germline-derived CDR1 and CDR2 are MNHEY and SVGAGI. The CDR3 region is CASSYSTSGGGEQFF. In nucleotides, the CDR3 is TGTGCCAGCAGTTACTCTACTAGCGGGGGGGGTGAGCAGTTCTTC.

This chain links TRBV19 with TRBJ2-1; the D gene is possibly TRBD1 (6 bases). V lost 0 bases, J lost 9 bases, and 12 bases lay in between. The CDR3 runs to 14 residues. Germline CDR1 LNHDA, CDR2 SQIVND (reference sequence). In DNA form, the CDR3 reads TGTGCCAGTAGTATAGATACGGGACAAGGTGAGCAGTTCTTC. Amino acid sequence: CASSIDTGQGEQFF.